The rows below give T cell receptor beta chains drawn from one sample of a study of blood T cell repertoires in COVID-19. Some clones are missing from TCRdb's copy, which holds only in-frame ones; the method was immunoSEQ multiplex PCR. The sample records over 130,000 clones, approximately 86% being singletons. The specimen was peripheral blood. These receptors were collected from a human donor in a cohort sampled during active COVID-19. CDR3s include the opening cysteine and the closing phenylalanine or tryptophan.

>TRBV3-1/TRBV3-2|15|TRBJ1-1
CASSQVSGAGTEAFF
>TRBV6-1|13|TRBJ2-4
CASSEIQRDIQYF
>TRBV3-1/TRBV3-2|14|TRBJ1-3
CASSQGEAGNTIYF
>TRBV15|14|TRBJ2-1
CATSRERGYNEQFF
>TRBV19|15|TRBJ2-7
CASSATGDGSYEQYF
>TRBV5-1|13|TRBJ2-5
CASSRQEEETQYF
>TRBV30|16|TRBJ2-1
CAWSSSQGAGYNEQFF
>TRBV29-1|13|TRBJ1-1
CSASQGLNTEAFF
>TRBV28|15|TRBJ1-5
CASSLGGGGNQPQHF
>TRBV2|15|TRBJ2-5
CASSLAGTDQETQYF
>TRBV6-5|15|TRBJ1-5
CASGPLGYSNQPQHF
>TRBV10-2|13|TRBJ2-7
CASRMGSSYEQYF
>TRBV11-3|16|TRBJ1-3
CASSSYCEESGNTIYF
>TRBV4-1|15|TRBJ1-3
CASSQVGQKGNTIYF
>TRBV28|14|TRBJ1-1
CASSRIGTLTEAFF
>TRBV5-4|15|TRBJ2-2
CASSPREVNTGELFF
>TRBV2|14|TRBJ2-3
CARGQAGRTDTQYF
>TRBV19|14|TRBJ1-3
CASSISGDRNTIYF
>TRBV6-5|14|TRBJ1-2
CASSYSTRNYGYTF
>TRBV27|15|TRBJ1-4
CASSGRTGRNEKLFF
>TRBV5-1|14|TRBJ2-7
CASSHRDTTYEQYF
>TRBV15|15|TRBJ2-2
CATSKDRDSTGELFF
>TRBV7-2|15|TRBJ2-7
CASSASWDRSYEQYF
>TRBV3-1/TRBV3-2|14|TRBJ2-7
CASSQAGGGNEQYF
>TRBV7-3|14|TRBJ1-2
CASSPNQGRGGYTF
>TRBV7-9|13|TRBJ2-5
CASSFHSQETQYF
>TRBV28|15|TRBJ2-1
CASSPGLAFYNEQFF
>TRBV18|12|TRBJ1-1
CASSRTGTGSLF
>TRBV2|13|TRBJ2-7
CASLGGVLHEQYF
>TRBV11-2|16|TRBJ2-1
CASSLHASGGPYEQFF
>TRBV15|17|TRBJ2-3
CATSRDVRGASTDTQYF
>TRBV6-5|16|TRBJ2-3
CASSYRAGGQTDTQYF
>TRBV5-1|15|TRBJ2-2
CASSLGTTNTGELFF
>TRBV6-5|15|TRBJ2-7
CASRVREGRSYEQYF
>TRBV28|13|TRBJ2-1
CASSLLTGTEQFF
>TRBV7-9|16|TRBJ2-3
CASSTSGQGSTDTQYF
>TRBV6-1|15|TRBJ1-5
CASSESAGHTEPQHF
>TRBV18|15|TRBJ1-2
CASSPPNDINYGYTF
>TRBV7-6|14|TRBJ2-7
CASSLAGQAKEQYF
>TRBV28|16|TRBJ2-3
CASSSPGTGSTDTQYF
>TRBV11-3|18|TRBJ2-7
CASSLDPSIGVLSYEQYF
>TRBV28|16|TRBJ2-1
CASTRGGTSGTNEQFF
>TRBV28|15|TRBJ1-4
CASSPPGQKRKKLFF
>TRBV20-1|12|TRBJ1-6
CSASIENSPLHF
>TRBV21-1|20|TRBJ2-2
CASSTYLQTGMGENTGELFF
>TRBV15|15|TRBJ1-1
CATSRDSLGLTEAFF
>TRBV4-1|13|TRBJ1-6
CASSPREHSPLHF